The rows below give T cell receptor beta chains drawn from one sample of a study of cytomegalovirus exposure and HLA in healthy donors. Only in-frame clones appear in the TCRdb table, and some are missing; sequencing was by immunoSEQ multiplex PCR. Here the sample spans some 140,000 clones, roughly 70% being singletons. The sample was PBMCs. These receptors all come from a man aged 25-45 years in good health and CMV-seronegative. The CDR3 runs from the conserved cysteine through the conserved F or W. The order of the fields is clone size, CDR3 length, V gene, D gene, J gene, CDR3 DNA, CDR3 protein. A D gene is named only where the DNA matches it firmly. For some rows the clone size is stated as once, few or many, or as a class when expanded; others skip it.

>NA|12|TRBV10-3|TRBD1|TRBJ2-7
TGTGCCACCGATGACAGGGGGCTCGAGCAGTACTTC
CATDDRGLEQYF
>NA|13|TRBV5-1|NA|TRBJ2-7
TGCGCCAGCAGGTCTACGAACTCCTACGAGCAGTACTTC
CASRSTNSYEQYF
>few|14|TRBV9|TRBD1|TRBJ2-3
TGTGCCAGCAGCGTAGAACAGGGGAAAGATACGCAGTATTTT
CASSVEQGKDTQYF
>NA|15|TRBV10-3|NA|TRBJ2-2
TGTGCCATCAGAGCAGGGGCGGCGAACACCGGGGAGCTGTTTTTT
CAIRAGAANTGELFF
>NA|14|TRBV5-5|NA|TRBJ2-7
TGTGCCAGCAGCCCGGAGACAGTCAGCTACGAGCAGTACTTC
CASSPETVSYEQYF
>NA|15|TRBV7-2|TRBD2|TRBJ2-7
TGTGCCAGCAGCTTAAAGGGCGGGGGGGTATACGAGCAGTACTTC
CASSLKGGGVYEQYF
>NA|15|TRBV18|NA|TRBJ2-7
TGTGCCAGCTCACCACCGGCCAGGGGAGATAACGAGCAGTACTTC
CASSPPARGDNEQYF
>few|18|TRBV19|TRBD1|TRBJ1-5
TGTGCCAGTAGTCCCCCACCCCGGACAGGGCAACCCAATCAGCCCCAGAATTTT
CASSPPPRTGQPNQPQNF
>NA|14|TRBV9|NA|TRBJ2-7
TGTGCCAGCAGCGTAGGACAGGCGTCCTACGAGCAGTACTTC
CASSVGQASYEQYF
>NA|16|TRBV5-4|TRBD1|TRBJ1-2
TGTGCCAGCAGCTCTCCCGGGACAGGGACTAACTATGGCTACACCTTC
CASSSPGTGTNYGYTF
>NA|14|TRBV14|NA|TRBJ1-6
TGTGCCAGCAGCGTGGAGCGCCGGGGGTCACCCCTCCACTTT
CASSVERRGSPLHF
>NA|13|TRBV7-9|TRBD1|TRBJ1-4
TGTGCCAGCAGCCTAGACAGGGGTTCGGAACTGTTTTTT
CASSLDRGSELFF
>once|15|TRBV7-2|NA|TRBJ1-6
TGTGCCAGCAGCCCCTCAAGCGGAGCTAATTCACCCCTCCACTTT
CASSPSSGANSPLHF